A selection of T cell receptor beta chains follows, all from one sample in a study of blood T cell repertoires in COVID-19. This table comes from immunoSEQ multiplex PCR, and its TCRdb copy is limited to in-frame clones, with some not included. The table has approximately 260,000 clones, around 84% seen once; the top ten hold around 3.9%. The sample taken for sequencing was PBMCs or T cells enriched from blood (not recorded which). These TCRs come from a man aged 25 to 45 with acute COVID-19. The CDR3 runs from the conserved cysteine through the conserved F or W. D genes are given only for firm matches. Rows may omit the clone size; those that give it use once, few, many or a size class.

cdr3_aa | cdr3_nt | j_call | v_call | clone_size | d_call
CASREGASLEKLFF | TGCGCCAGCAGAGAAGGGGCGAGTTTGGAAAAACTGTTTTTT | TRBJ1-4 | TRBV5-1 | once | -
CASSVSGRPGELFF | TGTGCCAGCAGCGTTAGCGGGAGGCCCGGGGAGCTGTTTTTT | TRBJ2-2 | TRBV9 | - | TRBD2
CATSRATSPVTEAFF | TGTGCCACCAGCAGAGCAACATCCCCCGTGACTGAAGCTTTCTTT | TRBJ1-1 | TRBV15 | - | -
CASTLDTSGELFF | TGTGCCAGCACCCTCGACACGTCCGGGGAGCTGTTTTTT | TRBJ2-2 | TRBV6-5 | - | -
CASSGSSSRNQPQHF | TGTGCCAGCAGCGGTAGTAGTTCCCGCAATCAGCCCCAGCATTTT | TRBJ1-5 | TRBV27 | - | -
CASSTVTGANYGYTF | TGTGCCAGCAGCACCGTAACAGGGGCTAACTATGGCTACACCTTC | TRBJ1-2 | TRBV6-5 | - | TRBD1
CASSYSGHSGANVLTF | TGTGCCAGCAGTTACTCGGGACACTCTGGGGCCAACGTCCTGACTTTC | TRBJ2-6 | TRBV6-2/TRBV6-3 | many | -
CASLAGPGVTQYF | TGTGCCAGCCTAGCGGGGCCGGGTGTGACCCAGTACTTC | TRBJ2-5 | TRBV6-5 | - | TRBD2
CAISEEAGGPRNEQFF | TGTGCCATCAGTGAGGAGGCGGGAGGGCCTCGGAATGAGCAGTTCTTC | TRBJ2-1 | TRBV10-3 | - | TRBD2
CASSPWGGRAGVDTEAFF | TGTGCCAGCAGCCCGTGGGGAGGGAGGGCAGGCGTGGACACTGAAGCTTTCTTT | TRBJ1-1 | TRBV9 | - | -
CASSPTGLSNQPQHF | TGTGCCAGCAGCCCGACAGGTCTTAGCAATCAGCCCCAGCATTTT | TRBJ1-5 | TRBV9 | - | -
CASSPIGQTNEKLFF | TGTGCCAGCTCACCGATTGGACAGACGAATGAAAAACTGTTTTTT | TRBJ1-4 | TRBV18 | - | -
CASSLRASNSPLHF | TGTGCCAGCAGCTTGCGCGCCTCAAATTCACCCCTCCACTTT | TRBJ1-6 | TRBV7-9 | - | -
CASSQGFTGSTEAFF | TGCGCCAGCAGCCAAGGATTTACGGGGAGTACTGAAGCTTTCTTT | TRBJ1-1 | TRBV4-1 | - | -
CASSDQRTGNF | TGCGCCAGCAGTGATCAACGCACCGGGAACTTC | TRBJ2-5 | TRBV10-2 | - | -
CASRTGTGTGELFF | TGTGCCAGCAGAACCGGGACTGGGACGGGGGAGCTGTTTTTT | TRBJ2-2 | TRBV7-9 | - | -
CASSQAPGGNEQFF | TGTGCCAGCAGCCAAGCCCCAGGGGGCAATGAGCAGTTCTTC | TRBJ2-1 | TRBV4-2 | - | TRBD1
CAWARGTGYGYTF | TGTGCCTGGGCCCGGGGGACAGGCTATGGCTACACCTTC | TRBJ1-2 | TRBV30 | few | TRBD1
CASKTSGGGDQETQYF | TGTGCCAGCAAAACGTCGGGCGGGGGGGACCAAGAGACCCAGTACTTC | TRBJ2-5 | TRBV5-4 | - | TRBD2
CATSPRHRGSLAGVPDTQYF | TGTGCCACCAGCCCACGACACAGGGGTTCCCTAGCGGGAGTCCCAGATACGCAGTATTTT | TRBJ2-3 | TRBV24-1 | - | TRBD2
CASSFSARGSGQPQHF | TGTGCCAGCAGTTTTTCGGCCAGGGGGTCGGGTCAGCCCCAGCATTTT | TRBJ1-5 | TRBV28 | - | TRBD1
CASSPIREGEKLFF | TGTGCCAGCAGTCCGATCAGGGAGGGTGAAAAACTGTTTTTT | TRBJ1-4 | TRBV27 | - | -
CASSIWSGLAGANVLTF | TGTGCCAGTAGTATTTGGTCAGGGTTGGCAGGGGCCAACGTCCTGACTTTC | TRBJ2-6 | TRBV19 | - | -
CASSLLRGATEAFF | TGTGCCAGCAGTCTCCTTCGGGGGGCTACTGAAGCTTTCTTT | TRBJ1-1 | TRBV6-2/TRBV6-3 | - | -
CASSVDGGSGETQYF | TGTGCCAGCAGCGTAGACGGCGGGAGCGGGGAGACCCAGTACTTC | TRBJ2-5 | TRBV9 | few | TRBD2
CASSISLSSGSNEQFF | TGTGCCAGTAGTATATCCTTGTCTTCAGGCAGCAATGAGCAGTTCTTC | TRBJ2-1 | TRBV19 | - | -
CASRDRANSNQPQHF | TGTGCCAGCAGGGACAGGGCGAATAGCAATCAGCCCCAGCATTTT | TRBJ1-5 | TRBV7-2 | - | TRBD1
CASSLTRPPTTGELFF | TGTGCCAGCAGCCTCACGCGGCCACCCACCACCGGGGAGCTGTTTTTT | TRBJ2-2 | TRBV7-2 | - | -
CATSDFDSQAFF | TGTGCCACCAGTGATTTTGACTCCCAAGCTTTCTTT | TRBJ1-1 | TRBV24-1 | - | -
CASSLGGGYEKLFF | TGTGCCAGCAGTCTCGGCGGGGGATACGAAAAACTGTTTTTT | TRBJ1-4 | TRBV28 | - | -
CASSEDYLITGELFF | TGCGCCAGCAGTGAGGACTACTTAATTACCGGGGAGCTGTTTTTT | TRBJ2-2 | TRBV10-2 | - | -
CASSQTLGGASLETQYF | TGTGCCAGCAGCCAGACCCTAGGGGGGGCCTCTCTAGAGACCCAGTACTTC | TRBJ2-5 | TRBV3-1/TRBV3-2 | - | -
CASSLDLRVPGELFF | TGCGCCAGCAGCTTGGACTTGAGGGTTCCCGGGGAGCTGTTTTTT | TRBJ2-2 | TRBV5-1 | - | -
CASSLPRTVPEAFF | TGCGCCAGCAGCTTACCAAGAACAGTTCCTGAAGCTTTCTTT | TRBJ1-1 | TRBV5-1 | - | -
CASSLEVRGLGYTF | TGTGCCAGCAGCTTAGAAGTCAGGGGGCTAGGCTACACCTTC | TRBJ1-2 | TRBV7-2 | - | TRBD1
CASSLEPGTSGNTIYF | TGTGCCAGCAGCTTGGAACCAGGAACTTCTGGAAACACCATATATTTT | TRBJ1-3 | TRBV5-4 | - | -
CASSESGGAVGELFF | TGCGCCAGCAGTGAGAGCGGGGGGGCCGTCGGGGAGCTGTTTTTT | TRBJ2-2 | TRBV10-2 | - | TRBD2
CASKRDSSYNEQFF | TGTGCCAGTAAGAGGGACAGCTCCTACAATGAGCAGTTCTTC | TRBJ2-1 | TRBV19 | - | TRBD1
CATSEWGDEKLFF | TGTGCCACCAGTGAGTGGGGGGATGAAAAACTGTTTTTT | TRBJ1-4 | TRBV24-1 | few | -
CASSLVGTRGHHPDTQYF | TGTGCCAGCAGCTTAGTCGGGACTAGGGGGCACCATCCGGATACGCAGTATTTT | TRBJ2-3 | TRBV7-2 | - | -
CASIRRADTGELFF | TGTGCCAGTATTCGCAGGGCAGACACCGGGGAGCTGTTTTTT | TRBJ2-2 | TRBV19 | - | -
CASSRTGGLEVPPEFF | TGTGCCAGCAGTAGGACAGGTGGTCTTGAGGTACCCCCCGAGTTCTTC | TRBJ2-1 | TRBV6-4 | - | TRBD1
CASSETGNQPQHF | TGTGCCAGCAGCGAAACAGGGAATCAGCCCCAGCATTTT | TRBJ1-5 | TRBV12-3/TRBV12-4 | - | -
CASSPRDTIYGYTF | TGTGCCAGCAGCCCTCGGGACACCATCTATGGCTACACCTTC | TRBJ1-2 | TRBV3-1/TRBV3-2 | - | -
CASSSSVSRQETQYF | TGTGCCAGCAGCTCGTCGGTTAGTCGCCAAGAGACCCAGTACTTC | TRBJ2-5 | TRBV11-2 | - | -
CASVTTSTGELFF | TGTGCCAGCGTAACCACTAGCACCGGGGAGCTGTTTTTT | TRBJ2-2 | TRBV12-3/TRBV12-4 | - | -
CSAEGGQGGYGYTF | TGCAGCGCCGAGGGGGGGCAGGGTGGTTACGGCTACACCTTC | TRBJ1-2 | TRBV29-1 | - | -
CASSSWTPGNTEAFF | TGTGCCAGCAGCTCCTGGACACCTGGGAACACTGAAGCTTTCTTT | TRBJ1-1 | TRBV5-4 | - | -
CASSLNVRGYTF | TGTGCCAGCAGCCTTAACGTTCGGGGCTACACCTTC | TRBJ1-2 | TRBV16 | - | -
CASSTGMSTEAFF | TGTGCCAGCAGTACAGGGATGAGTACTGAAGCTTTCTTT | TRBJ1-1 | TRBV27 | - | -
CASSDGGYTEAFF | TGCGCCAGCAGTGACGGGGGGTACACTGAAGCTTTCTTT | TRBJ1-1 | TRBV10-1 | - | -
CASSQGGRARGTEAFF | TGTGCCAGCAGCCAAGGGGGCCGGGCCCGGGGGACTGAAGCTTTCTTT | TRBJ1-1 | TRBV3-1/TRBV3-2 | - | -